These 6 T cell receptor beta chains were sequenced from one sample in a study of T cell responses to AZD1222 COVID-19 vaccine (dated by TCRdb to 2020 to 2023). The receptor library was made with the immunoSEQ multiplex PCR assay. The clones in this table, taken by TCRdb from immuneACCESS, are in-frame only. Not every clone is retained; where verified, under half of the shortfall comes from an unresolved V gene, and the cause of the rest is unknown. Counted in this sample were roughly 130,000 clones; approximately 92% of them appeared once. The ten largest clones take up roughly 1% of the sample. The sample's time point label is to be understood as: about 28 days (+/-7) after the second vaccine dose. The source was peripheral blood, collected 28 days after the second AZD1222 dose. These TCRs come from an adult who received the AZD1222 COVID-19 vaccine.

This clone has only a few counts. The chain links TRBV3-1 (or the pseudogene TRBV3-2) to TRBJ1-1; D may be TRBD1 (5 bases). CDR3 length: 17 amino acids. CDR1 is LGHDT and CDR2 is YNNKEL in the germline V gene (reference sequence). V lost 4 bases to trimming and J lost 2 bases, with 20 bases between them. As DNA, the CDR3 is TGTGCCAGCAGCCGAGGGACGCGGATCCACATAAACACTGAAGCTTTCTTT. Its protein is CASSRGTRIHINTEAFF.

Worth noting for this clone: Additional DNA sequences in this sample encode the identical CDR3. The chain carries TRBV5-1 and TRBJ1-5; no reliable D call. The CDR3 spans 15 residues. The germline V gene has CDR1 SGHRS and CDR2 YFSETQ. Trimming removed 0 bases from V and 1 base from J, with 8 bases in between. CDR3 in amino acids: CASSLGGGSNQPQHF. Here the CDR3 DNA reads TGCGCCAGCAGCTTGGGGGGAGGAAGCAATCAGCCCCAGCATTTT.

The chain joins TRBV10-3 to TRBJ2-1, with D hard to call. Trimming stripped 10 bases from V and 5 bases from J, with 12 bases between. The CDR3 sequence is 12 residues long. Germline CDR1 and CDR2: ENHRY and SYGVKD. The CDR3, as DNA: TGTGCCACCGCCAGTCTCGACAATGAGCAGTTCTTC. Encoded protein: CATASLDNEQFF.

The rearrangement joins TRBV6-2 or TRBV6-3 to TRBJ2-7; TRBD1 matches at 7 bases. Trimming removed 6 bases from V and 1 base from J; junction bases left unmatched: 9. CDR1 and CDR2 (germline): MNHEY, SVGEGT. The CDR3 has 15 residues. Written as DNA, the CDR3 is TGTGCCAGCAGCGTTCGGGACAGCTCTTCCTACGAGCAGTACTTC. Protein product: CASSVRDSSSYEQYF.

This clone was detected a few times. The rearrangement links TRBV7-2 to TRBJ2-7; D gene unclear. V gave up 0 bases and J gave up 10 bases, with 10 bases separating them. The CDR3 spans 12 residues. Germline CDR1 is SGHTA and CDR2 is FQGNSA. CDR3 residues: CASSLAMLEQYF. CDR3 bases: TGTGCCAGCAGCTTAGCGATGTTAGAACAGTACTTC.

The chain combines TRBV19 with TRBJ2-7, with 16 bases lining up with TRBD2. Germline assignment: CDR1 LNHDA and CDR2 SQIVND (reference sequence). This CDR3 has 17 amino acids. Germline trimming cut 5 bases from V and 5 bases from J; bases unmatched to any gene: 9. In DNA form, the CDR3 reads TGTGCCAGTAGTGCCACCGGGACTAGCGGGAGGGTCGACGAGCAGTACTTC. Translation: CASSATGTSGRVDEQYF.